What follows are 20 T cell receptor beta chains derived from one specimen sequenced in a study of vaccination effects on CD4 cells after COVID-19. This table comes from immunoSEQ multiplex PCR, and its TCRdb copy is limited to in-frame clones, with some not included. The repertoire holds approximately 61,000 clones, approximately 73% seen once, with roughly 1.2% in the top ten. Sequencing in the ViraFEST assay came after antigen-specific CD4+ T cells had been expanded with viral peptide pools, which were used to stimulate PBMC. Culture lasted over 9 days before CD4+ T cell isolation. The cohort was immunized with two doses of either the BNT162b2 or mRNA-1273 vaccine. Their antigen targets remain unknown. The sample consisted of CD4+ T cells from PBMCs cultured with HCoV-229E spike peptides, taken after COVID-19 vaccination. The source is a human donor who received a COVID-19 vaccine.

This rearrangement joins TRBV3-1 (or the pseudogene TRBV3-2) to TRBJ1-2; no definite D call. CDR3 length equals 14 residues. Germline CDR1 reads LGHDT; CDR2 reads YNNKEL (reference sequence). Trimming pared 1 base from V and 4 bases from J, leaving 10 bases between. Here the CDR3 reads CASSQGLPPYGYTF. The CDR3 coding sequence is TGTGCCAGCAGCCAAGGCCTCCCTCCCTATGGCTACACCTTC.

V usage is TRBV9 and J usage is TRBJ2-2; no reliable D call. The V gene's germline CDR1 is SGDLS and CDR2 YYNGEE. The V gene lost 2 bases and the J gene lost 3 bases, with 8 bases spanning the gap. The CDR3 is made up of 14 amino acids. For the CDR3, the DNA is TGTGCCAGCAGCGTCGACATATACACCGGGGAGCTGTTTTTT. Amino acid sequence: CASSVDIYTGELFF. The complete variable domain, with remaining parts taken from reference TRBV9 and TRBJ2-2, reads DSGVTQTPKHLITATGQRVTLRCSPRSGDLSVYWYQQSLDQGLQFLIQYYNGEERAKGNILERFSAQQFPDLHSELNLSSLELGDSALYFCASSVDIYTGELFFGEGSRLTVL.

V usage is TRBV6-5 and J usage is TRBJ2-1; maybe TRBD2 (5 bases). The V gene lost 6 bases and the J gene lost 2 bases, with 14 bases spanning the gap. The CDR3 has 15 amino acids. Germline-derived CDR1 and CDR2 are MNHEY and SVGAGI. As DNA, the CDR3 is TGTGCCAGCAGAAAGGGAGAGGGCCCCTACAATGAGCAGTTCTTC. It is translated as CASRKGEGPYNEQFF.

The J gene is TRBJ2-7, the V gene TRBV13; TRBD1 agrees at 8 bases. The CDR3 contains 17 residues. The V gene end was trimmed by 2 bases and the J gene end by 6 bases; junction bases not matched to a gene: 15. From germline, CDR1 is PRHDT and CDR2 FYEKMQ (reference sequence). The CDR3: CASSLQTDRVLDGEQYV. For the CDR3, the DNA is TGTGCCAGCAGCTTACAAACGGACAGGGTTCTTGATGGCGAGCAGTACGTC.

This chain joins TRBV5-1 and TRBJ2-3; 14 bases match TRBD2. V trimming: 3 bases; J trimming: 5 bases; junction bases outside the gene matches: 8. This CDR3 spans 17 amino acids. Germline CDR1 reads SGHRS; CDR2 reads YFSETQ. The CDR3 reads CASSSLPGTSGRDTQYF. The DNA for the CDR3 is TGCGCCAGCAGCTCGCTACCCGGGACTAGCGGGAGAGATACGCAGTATTTT.

The chain links TRBV11-2 to TRBJ1-1, with no clear D. Looked up from germline, CDR1 is SGHAT and CDR2 is FQNNGV. This CDR3 spans 14 amino acids. Trimming cost V 1 base and J 2 bases, with 8 bases left between them. In DNA, the CDR3 is TGTGCCAGCAGCTTAGGGAGCCACAACACTGAAGCTTTCTTT. It translates to CASSLGSHNTEAFF.

This clone has more than one count but fewer than ten. The CDR3: CASSGRDSLDGRELFF. CDR3 nucleotides: TGTGCCAGCAGCGGCCGGGATTCCCTAGACGGCAGGGAGCTGTTTTTT. V is TRBV7-6 and J is TRBJ2-2; weak D call: TRBD2 (5 bases). Trimming cost V 5 bases and J 9 bases, with 22 bases left between them. This CDR3 region has 16 residues. Germline V gives CDR1 SGHVS, CDR2 FNYEAQ.

This clone was counted between two and nine times. This CDR3 is CASTRAYLGNSPLHF. CDR3 DNA: TGCGCCAGCACCCGGGCCTATCTGGGGAATTCACCCCTCCACTTT. The V and J genes are TRBV5-1 and TRBJ1-6; D gene uncertain. This CDR3 has 15 residues. With 6 bases removed from V and 7 bases from J, the gap between germline ends came to 17 bases. Germline lookup yields CDR1 SGHRS and CDR2 YFSETQ.

The chain is built from TRBV7-9 and TRBJ2-7, with 7 bases identical to TRBD1. The J segment lost 4 bases and the V segment lost 0 bases, leaving 3 bases of the junction unmatched. The CDR3 is 14 amino acids. The germline V gene encodes CDR1 SEHNR and CDR2 FQNEAQ (reference sequence). The CDR3 loop reads CASSLAGGSYEQYV. The CDR3, as DNA: TGTGCCAGCAGCTTAGCAGGGGGCAGTTACGAGCAGTACGTC.

CDR3 region: CASSYSGTDPYEQYV. The CDR3 coding sequence is TGTGCCAGCAGTTACTCGGGGACCGATCCCTACGAGCAGTACGTC. The chain carries TRBV6-6 and TRBJ2-7; D may be TRBD1 or TRBD2 (5 bases each). The CDR3 extends over 15 amino acids. V was trimmed by 0 bases and J by 2 bases, leaving 11 bases between them. Germline loops: CDR1 MNHNY, CDR2 SVGAGI (reference sequence).

Relative to its sample, this clone is medium-sized. Here the CDR3 DNA reads TGTGCCAGCAGTTCGGTAGGGCAGGGGCCCCCATGGACCCTCCACTTT. It yields the protein CASSSVGQGPPWTLHF. The chain joins TRBV28 to TRBJ1-6; maybe TRBD1 (6 bases). CDR1 MDHEN and CDR2 SYDVKM come from the germline V gene. Deletions cut 4 bases from V and 14 bases from J, with 24 bases between. The CDR3 is made up of 16 amino acids.

In this sample, this clone turned up once. The chain joins TRBV27 to TRBJ2-1; 9 nucleotides line up with TRBD1. The CDR3 extends over 14 amino acids. V was pared by 6 bases and J by 6 bases, with 6 bases of the junction left unmatched. The germline V gene encodes CDR1 MNHEY and CDR2 SMNVEV (reference sequence). In DNA form, the CDR3 reads TGTGCCAGCAGCGAACAGGGGGCGATCAATGAGCAGTTCTTC. It specifies CASSEQGAINEQFF.

The V call is TRBV6-5, the J call TRBJ2-2; D gene uncertain. The CDR3 has 14 amino acids. The V and J ends lost 3 bases and 0 bases respectively, with 5 bases between them. Germline V lookup: CDR1 MNHEY, CDR2 SVGAGI. CDR3 protein: CASSYWANTGELFF. The DNA for the CDR3 is TGTGCCAGCAGTTATTGGGCGAACACCGGGGAGCTGTTTTTT.

This clone was recorded a few times. The CDR3 loop reads CASSPRQGTGTEAFF. CDR3 sequence (DNA): TGTGCCAGCAGTCCCCGACAGGGGACGGGCACTGAAGCTTTCTTT. The V gene is TRBV6-2 or TRBV6-3, the J gene TRBJ1-1; TRBD1 agrees at 8 bases. CDR3 length equals 15 residues. In germline, CDR1 is MNHEY, CDR2 SVGEGT. The J segment lost 4 bases and the V segment lost 5 bases, leaving 9 bases of the junction unmatched.

This clone was counted only a few times. The rearrangement joins TRBV29-1 to TRBJ2-2, with D perhaps being TRBD1 or TRBD2 (5 bases each). The CDR3 loop spans 15 amino acids. CDR1 is SQVTM and CDR2 is ANQGSEA in the germline V gene. V was cut by 6 bases and J by 0 bases, with 14 bases left in between. The CDR3 region is CSVDGPGPNTGELFF. The CDR3 DNA reads as TGCAGCGTCGACGGGCCGGGGCCGAACACCGGGGAGCTGTTTTTT.

This clone appeared once. The DNA of the CDR3 is TGTGCCAGCAGTCCGCGGACAGCCTCCTACAATGAGCAGTTCTTC. Protein sequence: CASSPRTASYNEQFF. The rearrangement joins TRBV6-6 to TRBJ2-1, with TRBD1 as a possible D gene (6 bases). Germline values: CDR1 MNHNY, CDR2 SVGAGI (reference sequence). Trimming cost V 5 bases and J 0 bases, with 11 bases left between them. The length of the CDR3 is 15 residues.

This clone occurred a few times. The chain carries TRBV5-4 and TRBJ2-2; possibly TRBD1 or TRBD2 for D (5 bases each). V was clipped by 4 bases and J by 2 bases, with 15 bases between them. CDR1 SGHNT and CDR2 YYREEE come from the germline V gene (reference sequence). This CDR3 spans 16 amino acids. Written as DNA, the CDR3 is TGTGCCAGCAGCCCTCCTCCAGGGAGTAACACCGGGGAGCTGTTTTTT. This translates into CASSPPPGSNTGELFF.

V usage is TRBV6-5 and J usage is TRBJ1-1; tentative D call: TRBD1 (6 bases). Germline loops: CDR1 MNHEY, CDR2 SVGAGI. V gave up 5 bases and J gave up 5 bases, with 15 bases separating them. The CDR3 length is 14 residues. CDR3: CASSTRGGGTEAFF. In DNA form, the CDR3 reads TGTGCCAGCAGTACCCGGGGGGGCGGGACTGAAGCTTTCTTT.

The J gene is TRBJ2-5, the V gene TRBV2; D gene unclear. CDR3 size: 12 residues. V lost 4 bases and J 3 bases, leaving 6 bases between the germline ends. Per the germline V gene, CDR1 is SNHLY and CDR2 is FYNNEI. CDR3 bases: TGTGCCAGCAGTGGACTGGAAGAGACCCAGTACTTC. Translating gives CASSGLEETQYF.

The rearrangement uses TRBV5-1 and TRBJ2-6; D remains ambiguous. This CDR3 has 14 amino acids. Per germline, CDR1 SGHRS and CDR2 YFSETQ. V was clipped by 1 base and J by 3 bases, with 5 bases between them. The CDR3 sequence: CASSLRDGANVLTF. CDR3 nucleotide sequence: TGCGCCAGCAGCTTGAGGGATGGGGCCAACGTCCTGACTTTC.